This is a list of T cell receptor beta chains from one sample in a study of OX40 agonist ivuxolimab in advanced cancers. Using immunoSEQ multiplex PCR, the repertoire was profiled, and TCRdb retains in-frame clones only, with some absent. There are 55,000 to 80,000 clones in the sample; around four fifths occur only once, and more than 2% lies in the top ten. The sequenced sample was CD4+ or CD8+ T cells sorted from blood, obtained in a trial of the OX40 agonist ivuxolimab. These receptor sequences come from an adult with an advanced solid tumor such as melanoma, head and neck, liver or kidney cancer. Each CDR3 is given with its conserved first and last residue. A D gene is named only where the DNA matches it firmly.

j_gene: TRBJ1-1
d_gene: NA
v_gene: TRBV7-3
CDR3aa: CASSYRDGDTEAFF

j_gene: TRBJ2-7
d_gene: NA
v_gene: TRBV19
CDR3aa: CASSTAGDSYEQYF

j_gene: TRBJ1-1
d_gene: NA
v_gene: TRBV9
CDR3aa: CASSVTVKDTEAFF

j_gene: TRBJ1-2
d_gene: NA
v_gene: TRBV7-9
CDR3aa: CASSLGQPRGGYTF

j_gene: TRBJ1-2
d_gene: NA
v_gene: TRBV6-6
CDR3aa: CASRRAGTNYGYTF

j_gene: TRBJ2-1
d_gene: NA
v_gene: TRBV27
CDR3aa: CASSGYNEQFF

j_gene: TRBJ2-4
d_gene: TRBD1
v_gene: TRBV28
CDR3aa: CASRDRDREYF

j_gene: TRBJ2-7
d_gene: TRBD2
v_gene: TRBV5-4
CDR3aa: CASSQGGSGSLEQYF

j_gene: TRBJ2-1
d_gene: NA
v_gene: TRBV4-3
CDR3aa: CASSQAGDNEQFF

j_gene: TRBJ1-2
d_gene: NA
v_gene: TRBV7-2
CDR3aa: CASSLAPSREWDYGYTF

j_gene: TRBJ1-1
d_gene: NA
v_gene: TRBV6-5
CDR3aa: CASSYSESEAFF

j_gene: TRBJ2-3
d_gene: NA
v_gene: TRBV11-2
CDR3aa: CASSSLRGSTDTQYF

j_gene: TRBJ2-1
d_gene: NA
v_gene: TRBV27
CDR3aa: CASSLLGGTGNEQFF

j_gene: TRBJ2-7
d_gene: TRBD1
v_gene: TRBV7-8
CDR3aa: CASSLVPRTGAYEQYF

j_gene: TRBJ2-3
d_gene: TRBD2
v_gene: TRBV9
CDR3aa: CASSPHIPGLAAPGTDTQYF

j_gene: TRBJ1-5
d_gene: TRBD1
v_gene: TRBV6-6
CDR3aa: CASSYSHRGNQPQHF

j_gene: TRBJ2-1
d_gene: NA
v_gene: TRBV7-3
CDR3aa: CASRKDGGSYNEQFF

j_gene: TRBJ1-1
d_gene: TRBD1
v_gene: TRBV19
CDR3aa: CASLGQGERMNTEAFF

j_gene: TRBJ2-7
d_gene: TRBD1
v_gene: TRBV5-1
CDR3aa: CASSALPGQGYEQYF

j_gene: TRBJ1-5
d_gene: NA
v_gene: TRBV27
CDR3aa: CASSRRRGGEQPQHF

j_gene: TRBJ1-1
d_gene: NA
v_gene: TRBV6-6
CDR3aa: CASSVNTEAFF

j_gene: TRBJ2-7
d_gene: NA
v_gene: TRBV30
CDR3aa: CAWSPDPSGQYF

j_gene: TRBJ2-3
d_gene: NA
v_gene: TRBV5-4
CDR3aa: CASSYLLKSTDTQYF

j_gene: TRBJ2-5
d_gene: TRBD2
v_gene: TRBV7-2
CDR3aa: CASSPRRGKETQYF

j_gene: TRBJ2-7
d_gene: NA
v_gene: TRBV7-2
CDR3aa: CASSFESRDNSRIHF

j_gene: TRBJ1-2
d_gene: NA
v_gene: TRBV4-3
CDR3aa: CASSQERGDGSGTRNYGYTF

j_gene: TRBJ2-1
d_gene: TRBD2
v_gene: TRBV6-6
CDR3aa: CASSYATSGSYNEQFF

j_gene: TRBJ1-5
d_gene: TRBD1
v_gene: TRBV7-2
CDR3aa: CASSFTQGTNQPQHF

j_gene: TRBJ1-2
d_gene: NA
v_gene: TRBV6-5
CDR3aa: CATQMMNYGYTF

j_gene: TRBJ2-1
d_gene: NA
v_gene: TRBV20-1
CDR3aa: CSANTGTEQFF

j_gene: TRBJ1-4
d_gene: NA
v_gene: TRBV11-3
CDR3aa: CASRLGTDLNEKLFF

j_gene: TRBJ1-2
d_gene: NA
v_gene: TRBV11-2
CDR3aa: CASSLEPGSYGYTF

j_gene: TRBJ1-1
d_gene: NA
v_gene: TRBV19
CDR3aa: CASSIDVRAAEAFF

j_gene: TRBJ2-3
d_gene: TRBD2
v_gene: TRBV9
CDR3aa: CASSGTSGAADTQYF

j_gene: TRBJ1-4
d_gene: NA
v_gene: TRBV30
CDR3aa: CACTVNFPTNEKLFF

j_gene: TRBJ1-2
d_gene: NA
v_gene: TRBV28
CDR3aa: CASSSSGGYTF

j_gene: TRBJ1-2
d_gene: TRBD1
v_gene: TRBV7-9
CDR3aa: CASSRSGGENYGYTF

j_gene: TRBJ2-7
d_gene: NA
v_gene: TRBV5-1
CDR3aa: CASSFDKGTYEQYF

j_gene: TRBJ2-6
d_gene: NA
v_gene: TRBV13
CDR3aa: CASSFYRDSGANVLTF

j_gene: TRBJ1-1
d_gene: TRBD1
v_gene: TRBV30
CDR3aa: CALERGRIYGNTEAFF

j_gene: TRBJ2-7
d_gene: NA
v_gene: TRBV30
CDR3aa: CAWSGQVFSYEQYF

j_gene: TRBJ2-3
d_gene: NA
v_gene: TRBV27
CDR3aa: CASSYGVDEYF

j_gene: TRBJ1-5
d_gene: NA
v_gene: TRBV19
CDR3aa: CASSPNPTAQPQHF

j_gene: TRBJ2-2
d_gene: NA
v_gene: TRBV5-5
CDR3aa: CASSFLVGERAGELFF

j_gene: TRBJ2-2
d_gene: TRBD2
v_gene: TRBV27
CDR3aa: CASYDPLGLAGGTGELFF

j_gene: TRBJ1-4
d_gene: NA
v_gene: TRBV18
CDR3aa: CASSPSSGHSNEKLFF

j_gene: TRBJ2-3
d_gene: TRBD1
v_gene: TRBV27
CDR3aa: CASRRQGRTDTQYF

j_gene: TRBJ2-7
d_gene: TRBD2
v_gene: TRBV9
CDR3aa: CASSLGLAVIYEQYF

j_gene: TRBJ2-2
d_gene: TRBD1
v_gene: TRBV7-3
CDR3aa: CASSRDRTNTGELFF

j_gene: TRBJ1-6
d_gene: NA
v_gene: TRBV5-6
CDR3aa: CASSLAGHYNSPLHF

j_gene: TRBJ2-2
d_gene: TRBD1
v_gene: TRBV11-3
CDR3aa: CASSLEVGQGTGELFF

j_gene: TRBJ1-1
d_gene: TRBD1
v_gene: TRBV2
CDR3aa: CASSGQGTGAFF

j_gene: TRBJ1-1
d_gene: TRBD1
v_gene: TRBV30
CDR3aa: CAWNYRGVTEAFF

j_gene: TRBJ1-3
d_gene: NA
v_gene: TRBV5-4
CDR3aa: CASSLGVGGLAGNTIYF

j_gene: TRBJ1-4
d_gene: NA
v_gene: TRBV11-2
CDR3aa: CASSQEGSKRIEKLFF

j_gene: TRBJ1-5
d_gene: NA
v_gene: TRBV4-1
CDR3aa: CASSQDLGGAGQPQHF